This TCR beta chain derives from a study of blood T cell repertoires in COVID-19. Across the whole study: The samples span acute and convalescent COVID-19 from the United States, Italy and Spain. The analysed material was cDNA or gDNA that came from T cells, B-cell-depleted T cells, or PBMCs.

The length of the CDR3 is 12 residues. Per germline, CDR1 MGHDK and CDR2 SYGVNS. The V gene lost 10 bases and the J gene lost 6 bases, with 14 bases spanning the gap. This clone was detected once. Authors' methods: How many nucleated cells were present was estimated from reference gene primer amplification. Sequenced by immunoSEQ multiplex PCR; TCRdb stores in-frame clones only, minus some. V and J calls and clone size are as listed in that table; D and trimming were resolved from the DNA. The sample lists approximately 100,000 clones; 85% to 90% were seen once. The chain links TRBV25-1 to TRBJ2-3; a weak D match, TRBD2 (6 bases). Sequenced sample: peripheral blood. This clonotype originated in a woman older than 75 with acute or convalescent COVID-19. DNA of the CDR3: TGTGCCACAGCGGAGGGTAGTGATACGCAGTATTTT. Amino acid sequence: CATAEGSDTQYF.